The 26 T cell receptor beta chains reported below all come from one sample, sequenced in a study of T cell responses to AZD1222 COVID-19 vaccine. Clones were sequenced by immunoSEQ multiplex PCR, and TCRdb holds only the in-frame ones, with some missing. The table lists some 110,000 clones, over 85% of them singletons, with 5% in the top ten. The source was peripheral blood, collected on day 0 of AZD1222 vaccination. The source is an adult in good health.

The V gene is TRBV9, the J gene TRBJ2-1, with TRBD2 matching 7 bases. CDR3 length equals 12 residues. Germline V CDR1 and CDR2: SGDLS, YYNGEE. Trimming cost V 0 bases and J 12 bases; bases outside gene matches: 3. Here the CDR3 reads CASSVVGGRQFF. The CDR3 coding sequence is TGTGCCAGCAGCGTAGTAGGCGGGAGGCAGTTCTTC. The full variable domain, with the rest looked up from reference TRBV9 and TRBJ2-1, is DSGVTQTPKHLITATGQRVTLRCSPRSGDLSVYWYQQSLDQGLQFLIQYYNGEERAKGNILERFSAQQFPDLHSELNLSSLELGDSALYFCASSVVGGRQFFGPGTRLTVL.

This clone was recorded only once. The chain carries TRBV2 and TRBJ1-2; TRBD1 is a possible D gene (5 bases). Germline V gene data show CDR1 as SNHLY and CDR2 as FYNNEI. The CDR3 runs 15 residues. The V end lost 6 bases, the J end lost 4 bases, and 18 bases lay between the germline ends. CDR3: CASRGIKGLGYGYTF. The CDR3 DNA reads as TGTGCCAGCAGAGGGATCAAGGGGTTAGGCTATGGCTACACCTTC. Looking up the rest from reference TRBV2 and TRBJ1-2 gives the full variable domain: EPEVTQTPSHQVTQMGQEVILRCVPISNHLYFYWYRQILGQKVEFLVSFYNNEISEKSEIFDDQFSVERPDGSNFTLKIRSTKLEDSAMYFCASRGIKGLGYGYTFGSGTRLTVV.

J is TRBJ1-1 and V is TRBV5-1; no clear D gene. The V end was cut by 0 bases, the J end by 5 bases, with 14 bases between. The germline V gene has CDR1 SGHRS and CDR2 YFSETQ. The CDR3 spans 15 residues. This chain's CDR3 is CASSLETGRRTEAFF. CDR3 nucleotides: TGCGCCAGCAGCTTGGAGACGGGTCGGAGGACTGAAGCTTTCTTT.

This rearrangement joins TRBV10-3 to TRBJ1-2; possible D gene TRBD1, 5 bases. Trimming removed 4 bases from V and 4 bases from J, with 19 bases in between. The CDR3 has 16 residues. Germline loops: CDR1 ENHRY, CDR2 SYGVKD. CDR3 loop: CAISVGRDEEVYGYTF. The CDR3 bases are TGTGCCATCAGTGTGGGCAGGGATGAGGAAGTCTATGGCTACACCTTC.

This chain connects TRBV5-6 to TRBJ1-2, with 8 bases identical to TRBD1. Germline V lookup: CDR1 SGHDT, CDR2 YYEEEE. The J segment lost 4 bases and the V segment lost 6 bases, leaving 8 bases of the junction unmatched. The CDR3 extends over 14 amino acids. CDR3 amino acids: CASKIPGGGYGYTF. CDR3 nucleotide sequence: TGTGCCAGCAAAATCCCAGGGGGCGGCTATGGCTACACCTTC.

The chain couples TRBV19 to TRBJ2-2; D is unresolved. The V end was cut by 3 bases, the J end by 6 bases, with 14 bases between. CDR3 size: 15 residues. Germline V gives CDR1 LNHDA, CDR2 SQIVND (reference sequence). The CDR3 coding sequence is TGTGCCAGTAGTATCTCCTATTCTTGGGCCGGGGAGCTGTTTTTT. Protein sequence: CASSISYSWAGELFF.

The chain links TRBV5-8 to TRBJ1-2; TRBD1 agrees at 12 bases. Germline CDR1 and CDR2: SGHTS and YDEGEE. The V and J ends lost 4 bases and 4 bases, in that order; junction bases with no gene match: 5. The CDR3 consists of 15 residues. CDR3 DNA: TGTGCCAGCAGCCCCGGGACAGGGGGCGGCTATGGCTACACCTTC. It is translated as CASSPGTGGGYGYTF. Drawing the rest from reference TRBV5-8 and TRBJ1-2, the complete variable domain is EAGVTQSPTHLIKTRGQQATLRCSPISGHTSVYWYQQALGLGLQFLLWYDEGEERNRGNFPPRFSGRQFPNYSSELNVNALELEDSALYLCASSPGTGGGYGYTFGSGTRLTVV.

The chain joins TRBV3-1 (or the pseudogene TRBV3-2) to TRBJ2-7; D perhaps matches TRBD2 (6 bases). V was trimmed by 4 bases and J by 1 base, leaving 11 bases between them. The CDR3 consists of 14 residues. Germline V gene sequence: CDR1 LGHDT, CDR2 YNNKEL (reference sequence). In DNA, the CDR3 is TGTGCCAGCAGCCTCTGGGGGGAGTCCTACGAGCAGTACTTC. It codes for CASSLWGESYEQYF.

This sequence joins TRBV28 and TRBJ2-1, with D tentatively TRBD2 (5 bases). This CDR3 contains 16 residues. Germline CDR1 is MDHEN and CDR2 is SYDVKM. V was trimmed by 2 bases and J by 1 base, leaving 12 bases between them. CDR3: CASSLRDHISYNEQFF. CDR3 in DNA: TGTGCCAGCAGTTTACGGGATCATATATCCTACAATGAGCAGTTCTTC.

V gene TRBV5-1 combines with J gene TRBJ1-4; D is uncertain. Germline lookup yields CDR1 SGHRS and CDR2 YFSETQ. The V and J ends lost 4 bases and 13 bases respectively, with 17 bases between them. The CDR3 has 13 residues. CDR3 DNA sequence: TGCGCCAGCAGCCCAGACTCCTTAGAAGGACTGTTTTTT. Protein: CASSPDSLEGLFF. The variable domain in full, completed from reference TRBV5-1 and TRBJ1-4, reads KAGVTQTPRYLIKTRGQQVTLSCSPISGHRSVSWYQQTPGQGLQFLFEYFSETQRNKGNFPGRFSGRQFSNSRSEMNVSTLELGDSALYLCASSPDSLEGLFFGSGTQLSVL.

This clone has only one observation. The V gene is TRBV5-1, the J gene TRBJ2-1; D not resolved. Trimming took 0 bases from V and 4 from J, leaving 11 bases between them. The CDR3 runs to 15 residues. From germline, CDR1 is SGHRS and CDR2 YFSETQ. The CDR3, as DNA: TGCGCCAGCAGCTTGGACGACAATCGGTACAATGAGCAGTTCTTC. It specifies CASSLDDNRYNEQFF.

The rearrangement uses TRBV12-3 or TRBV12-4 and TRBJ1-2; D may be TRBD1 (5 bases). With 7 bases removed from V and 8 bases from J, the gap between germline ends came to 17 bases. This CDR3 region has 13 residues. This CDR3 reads CASNRAGAGGYTF. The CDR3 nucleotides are TGTGCCAGCAACCGGGCCGGGGCGGGAGGCTACACCTTC.

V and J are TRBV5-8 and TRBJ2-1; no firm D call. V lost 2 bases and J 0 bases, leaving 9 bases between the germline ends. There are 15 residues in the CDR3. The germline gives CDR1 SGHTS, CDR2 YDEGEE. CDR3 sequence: CASSLYASSYNEQFF. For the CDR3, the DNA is TGTGCCAGCAGCTTATACGCTAGCTCCTACAATGAGCAGTTCTTC.

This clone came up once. DNA of the CDR3: TGTGCCAGCAGTTACCCAGGGGCCGGCGAGACCCAGTACTTC. It encodes CASSYPGAGETQYF. The chain couples TRBV6-5 to TRBJ2-5; TRBD1 is a possible D gene (6 bases). Germline CDR1 and CDR2: MNHEY and SVGAGI. Deletions cut 2 bases from V and 5 bases from J, with 12 bases between. The CDR3 spans 14 residues.

The CDR3 DNA reads as TGCGCCAGCAGCCCCGGACAGGGACCCACTGAAGCTTTCTTT. It is translated as CASSPGQGPTEAFF. This rearrangement joins TRBV4-1 to TRBJ1-1; TRBD1 agrees at 8 bases. The germline CDR1 and CDR2 sequences are MGHRA and YSYEKL. The CDR3 spans 14 residues. J was trimmed by 4 bases and V by 4 bases; bases with no gene match: 5.

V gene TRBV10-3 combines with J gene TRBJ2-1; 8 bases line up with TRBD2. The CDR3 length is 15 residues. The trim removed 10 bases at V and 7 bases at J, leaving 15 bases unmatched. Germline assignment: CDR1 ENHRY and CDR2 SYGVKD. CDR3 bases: TGTGCCAGCAGAGATGAAGCGGGAGTAGGGAATGAGCAGTTCTTC. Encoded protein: CASRDEAGVGNEQFF.

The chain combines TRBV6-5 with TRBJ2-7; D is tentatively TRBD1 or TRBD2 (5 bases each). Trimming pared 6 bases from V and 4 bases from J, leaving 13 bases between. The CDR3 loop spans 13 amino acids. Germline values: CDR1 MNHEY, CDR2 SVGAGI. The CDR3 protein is CASSRDPSYEQYF. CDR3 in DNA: TGTGCCAGCAGCAGGGACCCCTCGTACGAGCAGTACTTC.

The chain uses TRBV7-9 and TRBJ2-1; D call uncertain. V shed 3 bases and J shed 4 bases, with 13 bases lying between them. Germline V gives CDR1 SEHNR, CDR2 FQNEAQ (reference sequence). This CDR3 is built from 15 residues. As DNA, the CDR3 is TGTGCCAGCAGCTTGGCTCTATCCCCGTACAATGAGCAGTTCTTC. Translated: CASSLALSPYNEQFF. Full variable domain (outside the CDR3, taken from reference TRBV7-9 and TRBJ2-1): DTGVSQNPRHKITKRGQNVTFRCDPISEHNRLYWYRQTLGQGPEFLTYFQNEAQLEKSRLLSDRFSAERPKGSFSTLEIQRTEQGDSAMYLCASSLALSPYNEQFFGPGTRLTVL.

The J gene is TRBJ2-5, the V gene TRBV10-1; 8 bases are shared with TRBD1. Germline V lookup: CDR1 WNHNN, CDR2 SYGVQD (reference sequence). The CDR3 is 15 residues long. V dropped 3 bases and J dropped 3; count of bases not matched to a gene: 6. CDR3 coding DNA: TGCGCCAGCAGTGATCACGGACAGGGAGAAGAGACCCAGTACTTC. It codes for CASSDHGQGEETQYF.

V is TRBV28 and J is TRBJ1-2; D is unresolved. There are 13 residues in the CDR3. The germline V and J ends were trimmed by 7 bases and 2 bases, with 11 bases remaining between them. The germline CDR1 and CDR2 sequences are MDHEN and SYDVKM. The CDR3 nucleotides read TGTGCCAGCACAGCGGGCTCAAACTATGGCTACACCTTC. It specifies CASTAGSNYGYTF.

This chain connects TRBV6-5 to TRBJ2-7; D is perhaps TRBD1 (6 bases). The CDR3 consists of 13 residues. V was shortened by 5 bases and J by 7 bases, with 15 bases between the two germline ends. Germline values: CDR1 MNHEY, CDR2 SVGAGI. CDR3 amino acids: CASSRPRGREQYF. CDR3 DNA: TGTGCCAGCAGTCGACCCAGGGGACGGGAGCAGTACTTC.

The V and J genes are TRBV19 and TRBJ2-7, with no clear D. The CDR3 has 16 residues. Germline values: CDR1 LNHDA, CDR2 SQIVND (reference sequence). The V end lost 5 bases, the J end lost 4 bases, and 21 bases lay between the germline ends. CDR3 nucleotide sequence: TGTGCCAGTAGTCCGGGTACGTCAGCTCGAGCTTACGAGCAGTACTTC. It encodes CASSPGTSARAYEQYF.

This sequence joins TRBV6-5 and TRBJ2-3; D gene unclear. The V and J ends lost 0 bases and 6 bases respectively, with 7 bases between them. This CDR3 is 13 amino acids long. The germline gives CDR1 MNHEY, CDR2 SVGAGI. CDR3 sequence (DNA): TGTGCCAGCAGTTACTCGATTAGTGATACGCAGTATTTT. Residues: CASSYSISDTQYF.

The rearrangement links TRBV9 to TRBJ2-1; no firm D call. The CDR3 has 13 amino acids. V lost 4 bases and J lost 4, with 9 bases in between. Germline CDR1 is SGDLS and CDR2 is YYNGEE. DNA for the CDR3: TGTGCCAGCAGCAAGAACGCGTACAATGAGCAGTTCTTC. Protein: CASSKNAYNEQFF.

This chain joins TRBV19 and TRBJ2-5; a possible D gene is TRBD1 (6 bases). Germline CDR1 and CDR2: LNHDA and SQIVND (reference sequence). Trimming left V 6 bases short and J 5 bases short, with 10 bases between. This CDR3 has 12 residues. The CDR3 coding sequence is TGTGCCAGTAGCGGACAGCGGGAGACCCAGTACTTC. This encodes CASSGQRETQYF.

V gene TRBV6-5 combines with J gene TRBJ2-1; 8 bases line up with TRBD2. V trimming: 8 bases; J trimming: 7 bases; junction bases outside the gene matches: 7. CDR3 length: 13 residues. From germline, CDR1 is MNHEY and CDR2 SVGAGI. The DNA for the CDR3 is TGTGCCAGCCGGGCTAGCGGGCTTAATGAGCAGTTCTTC. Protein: CASRASGLNEQFF.